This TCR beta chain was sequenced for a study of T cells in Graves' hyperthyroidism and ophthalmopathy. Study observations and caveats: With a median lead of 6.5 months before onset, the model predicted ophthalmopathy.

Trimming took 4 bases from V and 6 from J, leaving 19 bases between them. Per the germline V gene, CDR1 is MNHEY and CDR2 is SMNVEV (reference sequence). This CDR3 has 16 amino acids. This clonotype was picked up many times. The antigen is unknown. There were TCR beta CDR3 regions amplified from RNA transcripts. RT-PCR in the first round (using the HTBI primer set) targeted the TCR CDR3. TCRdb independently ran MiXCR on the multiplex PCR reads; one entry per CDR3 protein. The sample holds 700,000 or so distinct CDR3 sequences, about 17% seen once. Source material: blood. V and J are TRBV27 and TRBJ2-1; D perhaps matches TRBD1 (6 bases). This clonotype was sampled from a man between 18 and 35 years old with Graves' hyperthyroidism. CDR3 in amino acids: CASSSWTRVGGNEQFF. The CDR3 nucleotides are TGTGCCAGCAGTTCCTGGACTCGGGTAGGGGGCAATGAGCAGTTCTTC.